What follows are 31 T cell receptor beta chains derived from one specimen sequenced in a study of blood T cell repertoires in COVID-19. Here immunoSEQ multiplex PCR was the method, and the copy in TCRdb shows in-frame clones only, minus some. The sample has under 350,000 clones, over 85% seen once. Sample: PBMCs or T cells enriched from blood (not recorded which). All receptors come from a man in his fifties or sixties who had recovered from COVID-19.

The chain carries TRBV6-2 or TRBV6-3 and TRBJ1-5; 7 positions agree with TRBD1. Trimming at V came to 6 bases and at J to 6 bases, leaving 11 bases not matched to a gene. Germline V gene data show CDR1 as MNHEY and CDR2 as SVGEGT. The CDR3 sequence is 15 residues long. DNA of the CDR3: TGTGCCAGCAGCAACGACAGGGCCTTGAGTCAGCCCCAGCATTTT. Protein: CASSNDRALSQPQHF.

This chain joins TRBV7-3 and TRBJ2-3, with 14 bases lining up with TRBD2. This CDR3 contains 17 residues. J gave up 5 bases and V 4 bases, and 8 bases lay outside the gene matches. Germline V gives CDR1 SGHTA, CDR2 FQGTGA. CDR3 sequence: CASSSGTSGSSGDTQYF. The DNA of the CDR3 is TGTGCCAGCAGCTCCGGGACTAGCGGGAGTTCAGGAGATACGCAGTATTTT. Based on the CDR3 plus reference TRBV7-3 and TRBJ2-3, the full variable domain is GAGVSQTPSNKVTEKGKYVELRCDPISGHTALYWYRQSLGQGPEFLIYFQGTGAADDSGLPNDRFFAVRPEGSVSTLKIQRTERGDSAVYLCASSSGTSGSSGDTQYFGPGTRLTVL.

Only one count was recorded for this clone. One end of the junction is discordant with germline, which a read error may explain. The chain uses TRBV5-4 and TRBJ2-1, with 7 bases matching TRBD2. This CDR3 region has 14 residues. From germline, CDR1 is SGHNT and CDR2 YYREEE (reference sequence). CDR3 protein: CASIPDPSGYRMIF. Written as DNA, the CDR3 is TGTGCCAGCATACCGGACCCTAGCGGATACAGGATGATCTTC.

This clone was counted a single time. The rearrangement links TRBV20-1 to TRBJ2-1; D uncertain. V was pared by 3 bases and J by 0 bases, with 9 bases between. From germline, CDR1 is DFQATT and CDR2 SNEGSKA (reference sequence). The CDR3 is 14 residues long. CDR3 in DNA: TGCAGTGCTAGTGATAGAAGCTCCTACAATGAGCAGTTCTTC. Protein: CSASDRSSYNEQFF.

The V gene is TRBV3-1 (or the pseudogene TRBV3-2), the J gene TRBJ1-3; D unresolved. In germline, CDR1 is LGHDT, CDR2 YNNKEL (reference sequence). V lost 6 bases to trimming and J lost 8 bases, with 8 bases between them. The CDR3 has 11 amino acids. CDR3 nucleotide sequence: TGTGCCAGCAGACGAAGCGACACCATATATTTT. Residues: CASRRSDTIYF.

The rearrangement links TRBV19 to TRBJ1-6; 8 bases are shared with TRBD1. The junction had 3 bases not matched to a gene; V was cut back by 5 bases and J by 6 bases. From germline, CDR1 is LNHDA and CDR2 SQIVND (reference sequence). The CDR3 has 14 amino acids. This chain's CDR3 is CASSRQGLNSPLHF. CDR3 sequence (DNA): TGTGCCAGTAGTCGACAGGGGCTTAATTCACCCCTCCACTTT.

The CDR3: CASSQRGPRPGYTF. Written as DNA, the CDR3 is TGTGCCAGCAGCCAAAGGGGGCCGCGTCCGGGCTACACCTTC. This chain joins TRBV3-1 (or the pseudogene TRBV3-2) and TRBJ1-2; 7 bases match TRBD1. The germline gives CDR1 LGHDT, CDR2 YNNKEL (reference sequence). The trim removed 2 bases at V and 8 bases at J, leaving 8 bases unmatched. The CDR3 spans 14 residues.

This clone was counted once. The rearrangement uses TRBV7-2 and TRBJ1-2, with TRBD1 matching over 7 bases. This CDR3 is 17 amino acids long. V gave up 1 base and J gave up 1 base; unmatched junction bases: 9. The germline gives CDR1 SGHTA, CDR2 FQGNSA. CDR3 bases: TGTGCCAGCAGCTTAGGAACGGGACAGCGGTATAACTATGGCTACACCTTC. As protein: CASSLGTGQRYNYGYTF. The full variable domain, completed using reference TRBV7-2 and TRBJ1-2, is GAGVSQSPSNKVTEKGKDVELRCDPISGHTALYWYRQSLGQGLEFLIYFQGNSAPDKSGLPSDRFSAERTGGSVSTLTIQRTQQEDSAVYLCASSLGTGQRYNYGYTFGSGTRLTVV.

The CDR3 here is CASSLARSGRADYGYTF. CDR3 DNA sequence: TGTGCCAGCAGCTTAGCGAGGTCGGGCAGGGCAGACTATGGCTACACCTTC. The genes are TRBV7-9 and TRBJ1-2; possible D gene TRBD1, 5 bases. Germline CDR1 and CDR2: SEHNR and FQNEAQ (reference sequence). The CDR3 is made up of 17 amino acids. V was clipped by 0 bases and J by 3 bases, with 17 bases between them.

This chain connects TRBV19 to TRBJ2-7; possibly TRBD2 for D (6 bases). V lost 3 bases to trimming and J lost 6 bases, with 15 bases between them. This CDR3 contains 14 residues. From germline, CDR1 is LNHDA and CDR2 SQIVND (reference sequence). The chain's CDR3 is CASSMGGSGGEQYF. Written as DNA, the CDR3 is TGTGCCAGTAGTATGGGGGGAAGTGGAGGCGAGCAGTACTTC.

This clone was counted once. Here the CDR3 reads CASRNPTGLLSEAFF. CDR3 DNA: TGTGCCAGCAGGAATCCCACAGGGTTGCTCTCTGAAGCTTTCTTT. The chain uses TRBV27 and TRBJ1-1, with a possible D match to TRBD1 (6 bases). The V end was cut by 6 bases, the J end by 6 bases, with 20 bases between. The CDR3 sequence is 15 residues long. Germline-derived CDR1 and CDR2 are MNHEY and SMNVEV (reference sequence).

The genes are TRBV23-1 and TRBJ1-5; TRBD1 might be the D (6 bases). TRBV23-1 is filed as an ORF, its function uncertain. The CDR3 contains 18 residues. Trimming cost V 0 bases and J 0 bases, with 15 bases left between them. CDR3 sequence: CASSQSNREHYSNQPQHF. DNA of the CDR3: TGCGCCAGCAGTCAATCCAACAGGGAACATTATAGCAATCAGCCCCAGCATTTT.

This rearrangement joins TRBV5-1 to TRBJ1-2; 9 nucleotides line up with TRBD1. The CDR3 loop spans 13 amino acids. With 4 bases clipped from V and 6 bases from J, the junction kept 4 bases outside the gene matches. The V gene's germline CDR1 is SGHRS and CDR2 YFSETQ. The DNA for the CDR3 is TGCGCCAGCAGCGGGACAGGGAGGAATGGCTACACCTTC. It translates to CASSGTGRNGYTF.

The V and J genes are TRBV7-9 and TRBJ2-7, with 7 nucleotides matching TRBD1. V shed 5 bases and J 4 bases; nucleotides not matched to a gene: 5. Germline CDR1 and CDR2: SEHNR and FQNEAQ (reference sequence). The CDR3 consists of 13 residues. The CDR3 region has the DNA TGTGCCAGCAGCCGGGGACAGCAGTACGAGCAGTACTTC. Its translation is CASSRGQQYEQYF.

The chain combines TRBV5-1 with TRBJ1-2, with D perhaps TRBD1 (5 bases). The V end lost 3 bases, the J end lost 4 bases, and 16 bases lay between the germline ends. The CDR3 spans 15 residues. Per the germline V gene, CDR1 is SGHRS and CDR2 is YFSETQ. CDR3 nucleotide sequence: TGCGCCAGCAGCTGGGGGGACCGGAATCTCTATGGCTACACCTTC. Translation gives CASSWGDRNLYGYTF.

The chain has TRBV15 and TRBJ1-2; a possible D gene is TRBD1 (5 bases). The CDR3 loop spans 15 amino acids. Germline V gene data show CDR1 as LNHNV and CDR2 as YYDKDF (reference sequence). V lost 8 bases to trimming and J lost 3 bases, with 19 bases between them. The CDR3 here is CATRRQDQGDYGYTF. CDR3 nucleotide sequence: TGTGCCACCCGTCGACAAGACCAGGGCGACTATGGCTACACCTTC.

J is TRBJ2-7 and V is TRBV4-1, with a tentative D call TRBD2 (6 bases). V was cut by 3 bases and J by 2 bases, with 14 bases left in between. Germline assignment: CDR1 MGHRA and CDR2 YSYEKL. The CDR3 has 15 amino acids. The CDR3 sequence: CASSQGFSGTYEQYF. In DNA form, the CDR3 reads TGCGCCAGCAGCCAGGGATTTAGCGGCACCTACGAGCAGTACTTC.

The CDR3 loop is CASSPQGQGNSPLHF. In DNA form, the CDR3 reads TGTGCCAGCAGCCCCCAGGGACAGGGGAATTCACCCCTCCACTTT. V is TRBV5-4 and J is TRBJ1-6; 10 bases line up with TRBD1. Germline V gives CDR1 SGHNT, CDR2 YYREEE (reference sequence). V lost 4 bases to trimming and J lost 7 bases; unmatched junction nucleotides: 5. CDR3 size: 15 residues.

The chain is built from TRBV7-3 and TRBJ2-1, with TRBD2 matching 9 bases. The CDR3 has 15 residues. After removal of 5 bases from V and 7 bases from J, the junction contained 9 bases not matched to a gene. The V gene's germline CDR1 is SGHTA and CDR2 FQGTGA. In DNA form, the CDR3 reads TGTGCCAGCAGCCTATTTAGCGGGAGAATAAATGAGCAGTTCTTC. Residues: CASSLFSGRINEQFF. Full variable domain (remainder filled in from reference TRBV7-3 and TRBJ2-1): GAGVSQTPSNKVTEKGKYVELRCDPISGHTALYWYRQSLGQGPEFLIYFQGTGAADDSGLPNDRFFAVRPEGSVSTLKIQRTERGDSAVYLCASSLFSGRINEQFFGPGTRLTVL.

The V call is TRBV6-1, the J call TRBJ1-2; D unclear. The V end lost 3 bases, the J end lost 3 bases, and 8 bases lay between the germline ends. Germline V gene sequence: CDR1 MNHNS, CDR2 SASEGT. CDR3 length equals 13 residues. CDR3 protein: CASSESGDYGYTF. The DNA of the CDR3 is TGTGCCAGCAGTGAGTCTGGAGACTATGGCTACACCTTC.

This chain uses TRBV11-2 with TRBJ2-5, with 10 bases matching TRBD1. The CDR3 is 13 amino acids. V shed 5 bases and J 5 bases; nucleotides not matched to a gene: 2. The germline V gene has CDR1 SGHAT and CDR2 FQNNGV. CDR3 coding DNA: TGTGCCAGCAGCAGGGACAGGGGCGAGACCCAGTACTTC. It encodes CASSRDRGETQYF.

The CDR3 spells CASSGLAGAPDTQYF. The CDR3 DNA sequence: TGTGCCAGCAGTGGACTAGCCGGAGCTCCAGATACGCAGTATTTT. This chain connects TRBV2 to TRBJ2-3; 7 nucleotides align to TRBD2. The ends lost 4 bases at V and 4 bases at J; junction bases unmatched: 8. CDR1 is SNHLY, CDR2 FYNNEI, per germline. This CDR3 comprises 15 residues.

The chain uses TRBV25-1 and TRBJ2-1; 8 bases fit TRBD2. Germline V gene lookup returns CDR1 MGHDK and CDR2 SYGVNS. CDR3 length: 14 residues. With 7 bases clipped from V and 0 bases from J, the junction kept 2 bases outside the gene matches. Written as DNA, the CDR3 is TGTGCCAGCATACGGGGGGGCTCCTACAATGAGCAGTTCTTC. It yields the protein CASIRGGSYNEQFF.

The J gene is TRBJ1-3, the V gene TRBV28; D may be TRBD1 (6 bases). The V gene's germline CDR1 is MDHEN and CDR2 SYDVKM. V shed 4 bases and J shed 2 bases, with 15 bases lying between them. The CDR3 loop spans 16 amino acids. The CDR3 protein is CASSSQPTGPGNTIYF. Here the CDR3 DNA reads TGTGCCAGCAGTTCACAGCCAACAGGGCCTGGAAACACCATATATTTT.

The V gene is TRBV7-9, the J gene TRBJ1-2, with D possibly TRBD1 on 6 matching bases. Trimming pared 1 base from V and 3 bases from J, leaving 12 bases between. Per germline, CDR1 SEHNR and CDR2 FQNEAQ (reference sequence). CDR3 length: 15 amino acids. CDR3 region: CASSLGGRGYYGYTF. Written as DNA, the CDR3 is TGTGCCAGCAGCTTAGGTGGCAGGGGTTACTATGGCTACACCTTC.

The rearrangement joins TRBV21-1 to TRBJ2-1; the table's D gene call, TRBD1, was not cross checked with the DNA. TRBV21-1 is marked as a pseudogene. The CDR3 runs to 16 residues. In DNA form, the CDR3 reads TGTGCCAGCAGCAATAGGAGGGACAGGGAAGTCAATGAGCAGTTCTTC. Translated, it gives CASSNRRDREVNEQFF.

The V gene is TRBV6-5, the J gene TRBJ1-4; tentative D call: TRBD1 (5 bases). Germline loops: CDR1 MNHEY, CDR2 SVGAGI. The V end lost 3 bases, the J end lost 7 bases, and 18 bases lay between the germline ends. CDR3 size: 16 residues. CDR3 DNA: TGTGCCAGCAGTTATTCCCGTGGTCAGGGTGTTGAAAAACTGTTTTTT. This sequence encodes CASSYSRGQGVEKLFF.

This chain links TRBV6-5 with TRBJ1-6, with D perhaps matching TRBD1 (5 bases). The CDR3 loop spans 13 amino acids. CDR1 and CDR2 from the germline V gene are MNHEY and SVGAGI. Trimming shortened V by 8 bases and J by 10 bases, and 15 bases separated the two germline ends. The CDR3 sequence: CASGRDFDSPLHF. The CDR3 coding sequence is TGTGCCAGCGGGAGGGACTTCGACTCACCCCTCCACTTT.

V gene TRBV3-1 (or the pseudogene TRBV3-2) combines with J gene TRBJ2-7, with 8 bases that match TRBD1. Germline CDR1 and CDR2: LGHDT and YNNKEL (reference sequence). V trimming: 3 bases; J trimming: 6 bases; junction bases outside the gene matches: 1. The CDR3 extends over 12 amino acids. The CDR3 reads CASSHTGGEQYF. In DNA form, the CDR3 reads TGTGCCAGCAGCCATACAGGGGGCGAGCAGTACTTC.

The rearrangement uses TRBV5-1 and TRBJ2-5; 8 nucleotides agree with TRBD1. J lost 10 bases, V lost 4 bases, and 9 bases had no gene match. Germline V CDR1 and CDR2: SGHRS, YFSETQ. The CDR3 spans 13 residues. The CDR3 region has the DNA TGCGCCAGCAGCCCAGGACAGGGTCTGATCCAGTACTTC. This sequence encodes CASSPGQGLIQYF.

The chain carries TRBV18 and TRBJ2-1; 11 bases line up with TRBD1. The CDR3 is 15 residues long. The V segment lost 4 bases and the J segment 7 bases; nucleotides outside the gene matches: 6. Germline V gene sequence: CDR1 KGHSH, CDR2 LQKENI. CDR3 protein: CASSQGQGGMNEQFF. CDR3 in DNA: TGTGCCAGCTCACAGGGACAGGGGGGCATGAATGAGCAGTTCTTC.